The 27 T cell receptor beta chains reported below all come from one sample, sequenced in a study of regulatory T cells in long-lasting Graves disease. The authors built TCR beta libraries using iRepertoire HTBI primers and Arm-PCR of CDR3 regions. TCRdb analysed the multiplex PCR reads with MiXCR anew, one entry per CDR3 protein. The data contain 320,000 or so distinct CDR3 sequences, over 15% of them seen just once; the ten biggest clones take up less than 45%. Time point: newly diagnosed GD, antithyroid drugs for less than 3 months. RNA from PBMCs was the source of the TCR library. The material sequenced was peripheral blood mononuclear cells (PBMCs), taken at new diagnosis, from a patient treated with antithyroid drugs. The source of these receptors is a female donor with Graves disease.

On this clonotype itself: A much larger clone differs from this one at a single base, so this may be a read error. The J gene is TRBJ2-7, the V gene TRBV20-1; 9 bases agree with TRBD2. The junction had 9 bases not matched to a gene; V was cut back by 5 bases and J by 7 bases. This CDR3 contains 13 residues. The germline V gene has CDR1 DFQATT and CDR2 SNEGSKA (reference sequence). The CDR3 DNA reads TGCAGTGCTCCGGGTAGCGGGAGCTATGAGCAGTACTTC. Protein sequence: CSAPGSGSYEQYF.

This clonotype was detected many times. This chain connects TRBV27 to TRBJ2-3, with 7 positions matching TRBD2. Trimming cost V 5 bases and J 0 bases; bases outside gene matches: 5. Germline V lookup: CDR1 MNHEY, CDR2 SMNVEV (reference sequence). There are 15 residues in the CDR3. CDR3 nucleotide sequence: TGTGCCAGCAGTCAGGGACTACTAAGCACAGATACGCAGTATTTT. This sequence encodes CASSQGLLSTDTQYF.

Remarks on this clonotype: As the CDR3 is not closed by the conserved phenylalanine or tryptophan, this likely results from a read error. No DNA is shown, since the ends of the CDR3 on it are uncertain; the CDR3 is the one TCRdb lists. This chain joins TRBV18 and TRBJ2-1; the DNA was not compared with TRBD2, the D call given in the table. The germline gives CDR1 KGHSH, CDR2 LQKENI. The CDR3 length is 15 residues, termini included. CDR3 sequence reads: CASSLAGPIYNEHFV.

This clonotype was observed a few times. The chain combines TRBV29-1 with TRBJ2-5; 9 bases agree with TRBD2. Germline CDR1 reads SQVTM; CDR2 reads ANQGSEA. Unmatched junction bases numbered 9, after V lost 5 bases and J lost 5 bases. There are 14 residues in the CDR3. CDR3 sequence: CSVLSGSWGETQYF. Here the CDR3 DNA reads TGCAGCGTTCTTAGCGGGAGTTGGGGGGAGACCCAGTACTTC.

This clonotype was found many times. This chain connects TRBV20-1 to TRBJ2-7; tentative D call: TRBD2 (5 bases). V was shortened by 4 bases and J by 5 bases, with 15 bases between the two germline ends. The CDR3 covers 13 residues. Germline CDR1 reads DFQATT; CDR2 reads SNEGSKA (reference sequence). The DNA of the CDR3 is TGCAGTGCTACCAGCCCCGACGGGGACGAGCAGTACTTC. Its protein is CSATSPDGDEQYF.

The chain carries TRBV29-1 and TRBJ2-3; 7 bases map to TRBD2. The CDR3 consists of 11 residues. Germline loops: CDR1 SQVTM, CDR2 ANQGSEA. V was clipped by 7 bases and J by 6 bases; unmatched bases: 4. The CDR3 is CSGTSSDTQYF. The CDR3 DNA reads TGCAGCGGGACTAGTTCGGATACGCAGTATTTT.

In this sample, this clonotype turned up many times. The chain links TRBV12-3 or TRBV12-4 to TRBJ2-7, with TRBD2 identical over 8 bases. J was trimmed by 7 bases and V by 6 bases; bases with no gene match: 8. The CDR3 spans 13 residues. The CDR3 sequence: CASRLAGGLEQYF. DNA for the CDR3: TGTGCCAGCAGGCTAGCGGGTGGGTTAGAGCAGTACTTC.

This chain connects TRBV2 to TRBJ1-5; 8 bases are shared with TRBD1. CDR3 size: 15 residues. Germline CDR1 reads SNHLY; CDR2 reads FYNNEI. J gave up 2 bases and V 3 bases, and 3 bases lay outside the gene matches. This CDR3 reads CASSEDRAGNQPQHF. CDR3 DNA sequence: TGTGCCAGCAGTGAGGACAGGGCGGGCAATCAGCCCCAGCATTTT.

This clonotype was observed at least ten times. V usage is TRBV7-2 and J usage is TRBJ1-4, with 10 bases identical to TRBD1. V lost 5 bases to trimming and J lost 6 bases; unmatched junction nucleotides: 6. In germline, CDR1 is SGHTA, CDR2 FQGNSA. The CDR3 consists of 15 residues. The DNA of the CDR3 is TGTGCCAGCAGCGGAGGACAGGGGGTGGATGAAAAACTGTTTTTT. Its translation: CASSGGQGVDEKLFF.

Ten or more counts support this clonotype. This sequence joins TRBV28 and TRBJ2-5; 10 nucleotides line up with TRBD2. With V trimmed by 1 base and J by 2 bases, 22 bases remained unmatched. The CDR3 sequence is 22 residues long. Germline CDR1 is MDHEN and CDR2 is SYDVKM. This CDR3 is CASSLSPSSGLWTSGYQETQYF. CDR3 nucleotides: TGTGCCAGCAGTTTATCCCCCTCGTCCGGCCTCTGGACTAGCGGCTATCAAGAGACCCAGTACTTC.

This clonotype was recorded only once. The J gene is TRBJ2-1, the V gene TRBV9; 8 nucleotides align to TRBD2. V dropped 1 base and J dropped 9; count of bases not matched to a gene: 15. Germline CDR1 is SGDLS and CDR2 is YYNGEE. The CDR3 loop spans 17 amino acids. CDR3 in DNA: TGTGCCAGCAGCGTATTTGTAAGGGGAGCGGGAGTGAGTGAGCAGTTCTTC. Translating it yields CASSVFVRGAGVSEQFF.

The chain recombines TRBV4-2 with TRBJ2-1; perhaps TRBD1 as D (5 bases). V gave up 2 bases and J gave up 8 bases, with 16 bases separating them. This CDR3 comprises 15 residues. Per germline, CDR1 LGHNA and CDR2 YNFKEQ. The CDR3 region is CASSQRNPGAYEQFF. The CDR3 DNA follows: TGTGCCAGCAGCCAACGGAACCCTGGGGCGTATGAGCAGTTCTTC.

This clonotype has a handful of counts. The gene calls are TRBV30 and TRBJ2-2, with a possible D match to TRBD2 (5 bases). The CDR3 runs 15 residues. V gave up 0 bases and J gave up 5 bases, with 13 bases separating them. CDR1 and CDR2 (germline): GTSNPN, SVGIG (reference sequence). This CDR3 is CAWSVREETTGELFF. The CDR3 DNA reads TGTGCCTGGAGTGTCCGGGAAGAAACTACCGGGGAGCTGTTTTTT.

A word on this clonotype: Relative to the germline gene, one junction end is altered; a read error may explain this. The chain recombines TRBV5-1 with TRBJ1-2; no clear D. From germline, CDR1 is SGHRS and CDR2 YFSETQ. The CDR3 loop spans 15 amino acids. The CDR3: CASSLASADSYGYTF. CDR3 coding DNA: TGTGCCAGCAGCTTGGCCTCGGCAGATAGCTATGGCTACACCTTC.

This clonotype occurred many times. This sequence joins TRBV11-2 and TRBJ2-3; D uncertain. V was pared by 5 bases and J by 9 bases, with 12 bases between. The CDR3 contains 12 residues. From germline, CDR1 is SGHAT and CDR2 FQNNGV. The CDR3 loop is CASSPDRLTQYF. As DNA, the CDR3 is TGTGCCAGCAGCCCGGATCGACTGACGCAGTATTTT.

By share, this clonotype ranks as medium-sized. The chain carries TRBV27 and TRBJ1-5; D is possibly TRBD1 (6 bases). The germline V gene has CDR1 MNHEY and CDR2 SMNVEV (reference sequence). V was pared by 6 bases and J by 4 bases, with 16 bases between. The CDR3 totals 15 residues. The CDR3 DNA follows: TGTGCCAGCAGCCCCTGGGCAGGGGATAATCAGCCCCAGCATTTT. Residues: CASSPWAGDNQPQHF.

This clonotype was recorded a few times. This chain joins TRBV6-1 and TRBJ1-3, with a possible D match to TRBD1 (6 bases). The ends were cut back, 6 bases at V and 1 base at J, with 7 bases in the middle. Germline V lookup: CDR1 MNHNS, CDR2 SASEGT. The CDR3 contains 13 residues. The CDR3 region has the DNA TGTGCCAGCAGACAGGGTTCTGGAAACACCATATATTTT. Its translation: CASRQGSGNTIYF.

The genes are TRBV7-6 and TRBJ2-7; D gene ambiguous. The V end lost 5 bases, the J end lost 5 bases, and 19 bases lay between the germline ends. The germline CDR1 and CDR2 sequences are SGHVS and FNYEAQ. The CDR3 extends over 15 amino acids. CDR3 in DNA: TGTGCCAGCAGCCTAGGGTTAGGTCGGAGCGACGAGCAGTACTTC. Its protein product is CASSLGLGRSDEQYF.

Here the CDR3 DNA reads TGTGCCAGCAAAGCGGAGTCCGGGAGGGACACAGATACGCAGTATTTT. Translating it yields CASKAESGRDTDTQYF. The chain carries TRBV6-1 and TRBJ2-3; 8 bases are a match to TRBD2. The ends lost 7 bases at V and 2 bases at J; junction bases unmatched: 11. The CDR3 totals 16 residues. Germline V gene lookup returns CDR1 MNHNS and CDR2 SASEGT.

The table lists this clonotype with many counts. The chain is built from TRBV7-2 and TRBJ2-7; tentatively, D is TRBD2 (7 bases). The CDR3 length is 17 residues. CDR1 and CDR2 from the germline V gene are SGHTA and FQGNSA. Deletions cut 5 bases from V and 0 bases from J, with 20 bases between. CDR3: CASSPRGRGGSSYEQYF. The CDR3, as DNA: TGTGCCAGCAGCCCCAGGGGAAGGGGCGGGAGCTCCTACGAGCAGTACTTC.

This clonotype was counted ten times or more. V and J are TRBV11-2 and TRBJ2-2, with 7 bases identical to TRBD1. The CDR3 runs to 16 residues. The germline V gene has CDR1 SGHAT and CDR2 FQNNGV. The trim removed 8 bases at V and 0 bases at J, leaving 9 bases unmatched. The CDR3 spells CASRAPGTANTGELFF. DNA for the CDR3: TGTGCCAGCCGTGCGCCCGGGACAGCGAACACCGGGGAGCTGTTTTTT.

This clonotype occurred many times. The CDR3 region is CASSLSSGAPVDEKLFF. The CDR3 nucleotides are TGCGCCAGCAGCTTAAGTTCGGGGGCACCGGTGGACGAAAAACTGTTTTTT. The V and J genes are TRBV5-1 and TRBJ1-4, with D maybe TRBD1 (6 bases). Germline V gene lookup returns CDR1 SGHRS and CDR2 YFSETQ. V lost 2 bases and J lost 8, with 22 bases in between. This CDR3 comprises 17 residues.

This clonotype occurred a few times. Mismatch with germline at one junction end may stem from a read error. The chain is built from TRBV24-1 and TRBJ2-2, with D possibly TRBD2 on 5 matching bases. This CDR3 is 16 amino acids long. The germline gives CDR1 KGHDR, CDR2 SFDVKD. The CDR3 loop is CATSDLRRGNTGELLF. The CDR3, as DNA: TGTGCCACCAGTGATTTGCGGCGAGGCAACACCGGGGAGCTGCTTTTT.

This clonotype was detected ten times or more. The V call is TRBV12-3 or TRBV12-4, the J call TRBJ2-7, with a tentative D call TRBD2 (5 bases). This CDR3 spans 13 amino acids. The ends were cut back, 5 bases at V and 1 base at J, with 9 bases in the middle. The CDR3 protein is CASSATISYEQYF. CDR3 DNA sequence: TGTGCCAGCAGTGCGACTATATCCTACGAGCAGTACTTC.

This sequence joins TRBV24-1 and TRBJ2-7; unclear D gene. The CDR3 loop spans 14 amino acids. Germline V gives CDR1 KGHDR, CDR2 SFDVKD. V lost 0 bases to trimming and J lost 2 bases, with 7 bases between them. CDR3 in DNA: TGTGCCACCAGTGATTTGGGGTCCCCCTACGAGCAGTACTTC. Its protein is CATSDLGSPYEQYF.

This clonotype has at least ten counts. The chain has TRBV2 and TRBJ2-1, with 8 bases matching TRBD2. The CDR3 is 13 amino acids. CDR1 and CDR2 from the germline V gene are SNHLY and FYNNEI. The V and J ends lost 2 bases and 12 bases, in that order; junction bases with no gene match: 6. The CDR3 nucleotides read TGTGCCAGCAGTGAATTAGCGGGGTATGGGCAGTTCTTC. Amino acid sequence: CASSELAGYGQFF.

Ten or more counts support this clonotype. The chain recombines TRBV20-1 with TRBJ1-6; D remains ambiguous. V was cut by 2 bases and J by 8 bases, with 16 bases left in between. The germline V gene has CDR1 DFQATT and CDR2 SNEGSKA (reference sequence). CDR3 length equals 15 residues. The CDR3 region is CSARSMQNQYSPLHF. Here the CDR3 DNA reads TGCAGTGCTAGATCCATGCAGAACCAATATTCACCCCTCCACTTT.